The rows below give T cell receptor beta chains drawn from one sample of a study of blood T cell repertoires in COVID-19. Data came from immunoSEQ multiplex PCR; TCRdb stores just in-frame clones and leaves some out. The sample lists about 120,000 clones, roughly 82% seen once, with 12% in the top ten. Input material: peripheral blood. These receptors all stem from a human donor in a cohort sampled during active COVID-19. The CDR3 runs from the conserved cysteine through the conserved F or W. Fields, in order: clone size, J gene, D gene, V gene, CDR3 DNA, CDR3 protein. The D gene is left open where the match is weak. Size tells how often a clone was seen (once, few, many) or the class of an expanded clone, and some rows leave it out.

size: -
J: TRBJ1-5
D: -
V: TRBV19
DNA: TGTGCCAGTACTCCGACAGGCGATCAGCCCCAGCATTTT
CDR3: CASTPTGDQPQHF

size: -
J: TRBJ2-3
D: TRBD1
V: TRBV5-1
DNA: TGCGCCAGCAGCTCTCAGGGGGCTGGAGATACGCAGTATTTT
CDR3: CASSSQGAGDTQYF

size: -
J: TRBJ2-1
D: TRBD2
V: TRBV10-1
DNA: TGCGCCAGCAGCGCTTCGAGGACTAGCGGGGGGGGTGAGCAGTTCTTC
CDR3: CASSASRTSGGGEQFF

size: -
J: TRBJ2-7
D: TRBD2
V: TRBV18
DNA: TGTGCCAGCTCACCTGTTCGGGGGACTCGCGGGGGGGCACCCTCTCTCGACGAGCAGTACTTC
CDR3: CASSPVRGTRGGAPSLDEQYF

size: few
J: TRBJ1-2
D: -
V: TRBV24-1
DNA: TGTGCCACCAGTGACCGGGCGGGCTATGGCTACACCTTC
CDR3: CATSDRAGYGYTF

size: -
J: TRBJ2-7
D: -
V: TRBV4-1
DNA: TGCGCCAGCAGCCAAGATCAGGGACTTCGCTACGAGCAGTACTTC
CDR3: CASSQDQGLRYEQYF

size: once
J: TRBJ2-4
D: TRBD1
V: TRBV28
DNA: TGTGCCAGCAGTCGGCGACAGGGGATGCCCCCCCTAAACAAAAACATTCAGTACTTC
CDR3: CASSRRQGMPPLNKNIQYF

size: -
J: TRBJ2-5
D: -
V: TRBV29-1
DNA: TGCAGCGGGGATGACTCTCGCGGGGCGGCGACCCAGTACTTC
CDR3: CSGDDSRGAATQYF

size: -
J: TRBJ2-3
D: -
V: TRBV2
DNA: TGTGCCAGCAGTTGGCAGGAGGGGACAGATACGCAGTATTTT
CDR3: CASSWQEGTDTQYF

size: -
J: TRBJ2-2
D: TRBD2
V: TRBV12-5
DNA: TGTGCTAGCGCGGGTTCGGGAGGCACCGGGGAGCTGTTTTTT
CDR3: CASAGSGGTGELFF

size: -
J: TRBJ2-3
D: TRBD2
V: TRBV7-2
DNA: TGTGCCAGCAGCTTTACGGGGGGGTACACAGATACGCAGTATTTT
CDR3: CASSFTGGYTDTQYF

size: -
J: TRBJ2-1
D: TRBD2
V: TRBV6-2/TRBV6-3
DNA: TGTGCCAGCAGTTATAGCGGGGGGTACAATGAGCAGTTCTTC
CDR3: CASSYSGGYNEQFF

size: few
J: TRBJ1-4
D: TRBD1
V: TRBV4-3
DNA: TGCGCCAGCAGCCATCCGGGACAGGGTAATGAAAAACTGTTTTTT
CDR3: CASSHPGQGNEKLFF

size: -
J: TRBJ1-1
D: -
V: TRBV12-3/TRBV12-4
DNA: TGTGCCAGCAGTACCCAGGTTTCCACTGAAGCTTTCTTT
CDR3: CASSTQVSTEAFF

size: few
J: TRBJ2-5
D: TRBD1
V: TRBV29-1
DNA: TGCAGCACGACAGGGCTGGAGACCCAGTACTTC
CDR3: CSTTGLETQYF

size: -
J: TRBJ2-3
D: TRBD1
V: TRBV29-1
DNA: TGCAGCGTTGAAGATCGGGACAGGGGGAACACAGATACGCAGTATTTT
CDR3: CSVEDRDRGNTDTQYF

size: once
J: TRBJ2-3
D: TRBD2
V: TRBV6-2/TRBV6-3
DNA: TGTGCCAGCAGTCACCCTAGCGGACTCAGCACAGATACGCAGTATTTT
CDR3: CASSHPSGLSTDTQYF

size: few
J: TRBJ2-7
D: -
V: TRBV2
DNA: TGTGCCAGCAGTGAGGCCCGTGGGGCACTCGGCTACGAGCAGTACTTC
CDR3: CASSEARGALGYEQYF

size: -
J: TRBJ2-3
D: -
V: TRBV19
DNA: TGTGCCAGTAGTATTTCCGTACTCGGTACGCAGTATTTT
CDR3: CASSISVLGTQYF

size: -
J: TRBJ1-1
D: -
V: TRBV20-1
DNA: TGCAGTCCTCAAAATGGGCCTGAAGCTTTCTTT
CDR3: CSPQNGPEAFF

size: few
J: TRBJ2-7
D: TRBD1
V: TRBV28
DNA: TGTGCCAGCAGGACTACAGGGGGCTGGTACGAGCAGTACTTC
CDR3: CASRTTGGWYEQYF

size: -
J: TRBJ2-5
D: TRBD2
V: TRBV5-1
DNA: TGCGCCAGCAGCGGTCTAGCGGGGCCCCAAGAGACCCAGTACTTC
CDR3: CASSGLAGPQETQYF

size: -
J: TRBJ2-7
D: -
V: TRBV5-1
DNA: TGCGCCAGCTCCGGTACAGTTACTCCTACTTCCGAGCAGTACTTC
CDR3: CASSGTVTPTSEQYF

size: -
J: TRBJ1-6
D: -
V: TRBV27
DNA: TGTGCCAGCATGGAGATAGGTCTGACTTCACCCCTCCACTTT
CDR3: CASMEIGLTSPLHF

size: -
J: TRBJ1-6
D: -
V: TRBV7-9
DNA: TGTGCCAGCAGCTTAGCGGCGGGGGTTTCTTCACCCCTCCACTTT
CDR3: CASSLAAGVSSPLHF

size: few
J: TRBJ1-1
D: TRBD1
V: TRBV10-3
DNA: TGTGCCATAGGGACAGGGGGCGTGAACACTGAAGCTTTCTTT
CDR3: CAIGTGGVNTEAFF

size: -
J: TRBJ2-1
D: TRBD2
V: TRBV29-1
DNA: TGCAGCGTTGCCGGGACTAGCAATGAGCAGTTCTTC
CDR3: CSVAGTSNEQFF

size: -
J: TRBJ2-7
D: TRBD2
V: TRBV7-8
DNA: TGTGCCAGCAGCTCGGGACTAGGAGGCTACGAGCAGTACTTC
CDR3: CASSSGLGGYEQYF

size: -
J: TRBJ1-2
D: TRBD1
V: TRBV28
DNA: TGTGCCAGCAGAAGGACAGGGGGCGGAAGCTATGGCTACACCTTC
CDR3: CASRRTGGGSYGYTF

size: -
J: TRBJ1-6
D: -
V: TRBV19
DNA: TGTGCCAGTAGTATAGTTGCGGGGGAATCACCCCTCCACTTT
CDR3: CASSIVAGESPLHF

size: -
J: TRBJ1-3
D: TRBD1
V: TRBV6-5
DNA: TGTGCCAGCAGCCTAATACAGGGGGCTGGAAACACCATATATTTT
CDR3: CASSLIQGAGNTIYF

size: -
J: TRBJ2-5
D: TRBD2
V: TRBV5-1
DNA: TGCGCCAGCAGCTTGGTAGCTAGCGGGCTTCAAGAGACCCAGTACTTC
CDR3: CASSLVASGLQETQYF

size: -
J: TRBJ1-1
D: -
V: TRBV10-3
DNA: TGTGCCATCAAGCCGGGGTTCGACACTGAAGCTTTCTTT
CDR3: CAIKPGFDTEAFF

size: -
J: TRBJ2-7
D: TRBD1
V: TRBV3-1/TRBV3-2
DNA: TGTGCCAGCAGCCAAGTGGGACAGTACGAGCAGTACTTC
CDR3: CASSQVGQYEQYF

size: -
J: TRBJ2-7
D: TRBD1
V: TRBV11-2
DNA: TGTGCCAGCAGCTCCCCCCCCCGACAGGGGGACGGCTACGAGCAGTACTTC
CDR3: CASSSPPRQGDGYEQYF

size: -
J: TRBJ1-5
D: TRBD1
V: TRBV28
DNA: TGTGCCAGCAGTTCCCCCAGGGGACAGGGGGGTTATCAGCCCCAGCATTTT
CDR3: CASSSPRGQGGYQPQHF

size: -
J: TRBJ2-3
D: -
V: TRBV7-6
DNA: TGTGCCAGCACCCAAGGCAGCGACACAGATACGCAGTATTTT
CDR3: CASTQGSDTDTQYF

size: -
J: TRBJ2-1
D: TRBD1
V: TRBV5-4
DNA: TGTGCCAGCAGGGCAGGGGGCGGAGGCTCCTACAATGAGCAGTTCTTC
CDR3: CASRAGGGGSYNEQFF

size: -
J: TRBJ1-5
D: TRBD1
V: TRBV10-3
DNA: TGTGCCATCAGTGGGGACAGGGACACTCAGCCCCAGCATTTT
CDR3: CAISGDRDTQPQHF

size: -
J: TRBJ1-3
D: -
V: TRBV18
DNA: TGTGCCAGCTCACCTGGACAGCTCTCTGGAAACACCATATATTTT
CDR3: CASSPGQLSGNTIYF

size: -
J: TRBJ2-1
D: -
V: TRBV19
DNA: TGTGCCAGTAGTGCACAATCTCTGGCTCTTGAGCAGTTCTTC
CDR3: CASSAQSLALEQFF

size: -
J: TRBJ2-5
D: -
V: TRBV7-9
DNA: TGTGCCAGCAGCCGAAAAATGTTGGACTGGCAAGAGACCCAGTACTTC
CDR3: CASSRKMLDWQETQYF

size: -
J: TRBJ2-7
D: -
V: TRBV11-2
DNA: TGTGCCAGCAGCTTGGAGGCCAGTTCAAGCTCCTACGAGCAGTACTTC
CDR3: CASSLEASSSSYEQYF

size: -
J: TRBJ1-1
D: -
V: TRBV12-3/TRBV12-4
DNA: TGTGCCAGCATCTTACAGGGAAACACTGAAGCTTTCTTT
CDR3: CASILQGNTEAFF

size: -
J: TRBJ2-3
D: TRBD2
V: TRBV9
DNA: TGTGCCAGCAGCGTCGGGACTACTCAGGCAGATACGCAGTATTTT
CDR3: CASSVGTTQADTQYF

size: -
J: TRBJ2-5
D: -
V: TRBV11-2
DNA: TGTGCCAGCAGCTTCGAATTGCGGGGCCAAGAGACCCAGTACTTC
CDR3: CASSFELRGQETQYF

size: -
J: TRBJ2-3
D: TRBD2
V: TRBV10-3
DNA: TGTGCCATCAGGAAGAGTCCCGGGACTAGCGGGGGGGCCCCTGATACGCAGTATTTT
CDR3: CAIRKSPGTSGGAPDTQYF

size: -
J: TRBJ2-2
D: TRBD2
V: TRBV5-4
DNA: TGTGCCAGCAGACCTACTAGCGGGGGGGTTTTCGGGGAGCTGTTTTTT
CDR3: CASRPTSGGVFGELFF

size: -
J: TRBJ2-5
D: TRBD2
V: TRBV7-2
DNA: TGTGCCAGCAGCTTAGGGGGACTAGCCCCGTCCCAGTACTTC
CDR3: CASSLGGLAPSQYF

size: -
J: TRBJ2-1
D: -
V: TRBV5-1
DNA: TGCGCCAGCAGCTTGACAGGGCGCTCCTACAATGAGCAGTTCTTC
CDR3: CASSLTGRSYNEQFF

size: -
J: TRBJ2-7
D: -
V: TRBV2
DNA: TGTGCCAGCAGCCGAGGGACGGGGGGCATCGCGCAGTACTTC
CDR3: CASSRGTGGIAQYF

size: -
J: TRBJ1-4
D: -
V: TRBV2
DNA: TGTGCCAGCACCGAATATGGGGGCCTTAATGAAAAACTGTTTTTT
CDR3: CASTEYGGLNEKLFF

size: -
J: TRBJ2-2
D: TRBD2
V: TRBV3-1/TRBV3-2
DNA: TGTGCCAGCAGCCACACGGGTAGCGGGGCGGTCACCGGGGAGCTGTTTTTT
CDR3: CASSHTGSGAVTGELFF

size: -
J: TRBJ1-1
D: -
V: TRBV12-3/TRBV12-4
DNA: TGTGCCAGCAGTCCCACAGGGAACACTGAAGCTTTCTTT
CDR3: CASSPTGNTEAFF

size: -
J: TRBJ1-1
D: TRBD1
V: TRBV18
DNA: TGTGCCAGCTCACCCGAAGGGACAGGGGGCCTCGGGACTGAAGCTTTCTTT
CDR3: CASSPEGTGGLGTEAFF

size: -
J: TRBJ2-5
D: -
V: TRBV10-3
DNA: TGTGCCATCAGTGCCCGCGGGGGCGGAGAGACCCAGTACTTC
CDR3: CAISARGGGETQYF

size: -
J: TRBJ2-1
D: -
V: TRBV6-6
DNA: TGTGCCAGCAGGCAGAACAATGAGCAGTTCTTC
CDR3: CASRQNNEQFF

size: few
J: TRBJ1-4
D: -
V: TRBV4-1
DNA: TGCGCCAGCAGCCATCCAGACAGGGAAAAACTGTTTTTT
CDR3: CASSHPDREKLFF

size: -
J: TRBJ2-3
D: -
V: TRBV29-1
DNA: TGCAGCGTTGACAGGACAGAGAAAGATACGCAGTATTTT
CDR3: CSVDRTEKDTQYF